These 29 T cell receptor beta chains were sequenced from one sample in a study of breast tumors, draining lymph nodes, adjacent tissues. The lymph nodes were axillary draining lymph nodes from breast cancer patients. TCRdb reprocessed the multiplex PCR reads via MiXCR and lists one record per CDR3 protein. The sample has approximately 100,000 distinct CDR3 sequences; about 29% are singletons. The material sequenced was axillary lymph node tissue. Receptor source: a female donor with breast cancer. Some clones in this sample may be carry-over from other donors' samples.

The V gene is TRBV7-9, the J gene TRBJ2-7; D possibly corresponds to TRBD2 (5 bases). Per germline, CDR1 SEHNR and CDR2 FQNEAQ (reference sequence). Trimming left V 4 bases short and J 2 bases short, with 9 bases between. The CDR3 length is 13 residues. The CDR3 region is CASSSMTTYEQYF. The CDR3 DNA reads as TGTGCCAGCAGCTCGATGACTACCTACGAGCAGTACTTC. The full variable domain, rest sourced from reference TRBV7-9 and TRBJ2-7, is DTGVSQNPRHKITKRGQNVTFRCDPISEHNRLYWYRQTLGQGPEFLTYFQNEAQLEKSRLLSDRFSAERPKGSFSTLEIQRTEQGDSAMYLCASSSMTTYEQYFGPGTRLTVT.

Worth noting for this clonotype: It is likely a read error, because the conserved phenylalanine at the end of the CDR3 is missing. CDR3 in amino acids: CASGARALYEQYL. The CDR3 DNA follows: TGCGCCAGCGGGGCCCGAGCACTCTACGAGCAGTACCTC. The chain uses TRBV2 and TRBJ2-7; TRBD2 matches 7 bases. Germline V gives CDR1 SNHLY, CDR2 FYNNEI. This CDR3 has 13 residues.

V and J are TRBV20-1 and TRBJ1-5; possibly TRBD1 for D (5 bases). V lost 6 bases and J lost 5, with 11 bases in between. The CDR3 is made up of 12 amino acids. CDR1 and CDR2 from the germline V gene are DFQATT and SNEGSKA (reference sequence). CDR3 DNA: TGCAGTGCCCCCCGGGGGGATCAGCCCCAGCATTTT. Translation gives CSAPRGDQPQHF.

About this clonotype: A read error may produce the germline difference seen at one junction end. The rearrangement links TRBV7-8 to TRBJ1-6; possible D gene TRBD1, 6 bases. Looked up from germline, CDR1 is SGHVS and CDR2 is FQNEAQ. The CDR3 covers 16 residues. CDR3 loop: CASSLRPTGLNSPPHF. DNA of the CDR3: TGTGCCAGCAGCTTAAGGCCGACAGGCCTGAATTCGCCCCCCCACTTT.

This clonotype was seen repeatedly, ten times or more. The CDR3 reads CAASEGTYSNQPQHF. CDR3 DNA sequence: TGCGCCGCCTCCGAGGGGACATATAGCAATCAGCCCCAGCATTTT. The rearrangement uses TRBV5-1 and TRBJ1-5, with D possibly being TRBD1 (6 bases). The germline V gene encodes CDR1 SGHRS and CDR2 YFSETQ. The CDR3 extends over 15 amino acids. With 10 bases removed from V and 0 bases from J, the gap between germline ends came to 17 bases.

This clonotype was seen at least ten times. The rearrangement joins TRBV5-4 to TRBJ1-5, with D perhaps TRBD1 (5 bases). The length of the CDR3 is 14 residues. Trimming shortened V by 4 bases and J by 0 bases, and 8 bases separated the two germline ends. The germline CDR1 and CDR2 sequences are SGHNT and YYREEE (reference sequence). CDR3 amino acids: CASSDDSSNQPQHF. DNA for the CDR3: TGTGCCAGCAGCGACGACAGTAGCAATCAGCCCCAGCATTTT.

With respect to this clonotype: Given a much more abundant clone one base away, this may be a read error. The rearrangement joins TRBV7-9 to TRBJ2-2; 7 nucleotides agree with TRBD1. The CDR3 consists of 16 residues. J lost 7 bases, V lost 2 bases, and 10 bases had no gene match. Germline V lookup: CDR1 SEHNR, CDR2 FQNEAQ (reference sequence). CDR3 protein: CASSLPTGKSSGELFF. The CDR3 DNA is TGTGCCAGCAGCTTACCGACAGGGAAAAGTAGCGGGGAGCTGTTTTTT.

This chain links TRBV10-2 with TRBJ1-2; D is unresolved. Germline V gives CDR1 WSHSY, CDR2 SAAADI. CDR3 size: 14 residues. Trimming took 8 bases from V and 0 from J, leaving 13 bases between them. CDR3 DNA sequence: TGCGCCAGCGCTGGGTTGCAGGCTAACTATGGCTACACCTTC. This encodes CASAGLQANYGYTF.

This clonotype was counted a single time. A clone one base away is much larger, so this may be a read error. The CDR3 end shows no conserved phenylalanine or tryptophan, and so a read error is likely. The chain has TRBV7-9 and TRBJ1-1; 7 bases are a match to TRBD1. Germline V gives CDR1 SEHNR, CDR2 FQNEAQ (reference sequence). CDR3 length: 18 residues. With V trimmed by 4 bases and J by 3 bases, 17 bases remained unmatched. CDR3 sequence reads: CASSSTLTGLRGDTEAFL. The CDR3 DNA reads as TGTGCCAGCAGCTCCACCCTGACAGGGCTAAGGGGTGACACTGAAGCTTTCCTT.

This clonotype was recorded many times. The CDR3 DNA is TGTGCCAGCAGTTACTCGATTACAGGCAATCAGCCCCAGCATTTT. Protein product: CASSYSITGNQPQHF. The rearrangement links TRBV6-5 to TRBJ1-5; no reliable D call. Trimming took off 0 bases at V and 2 bases at J, with 8 bases between the two ends. CDR3 length: 15 residues. The germline V gene has CDR1 MNHEY and CDR2 SVGAGI.

This clonotype was recorded at least ten times. This chain joins TRBV19 and TRBJ2-7; 9 bases agree with TRBD2. Trimming at V came to 5 bases and at J to 3 bases, leaving 2 bases not matched to a gene. CDR3 length equals 13 residues. Germline loops: CDR1 LNHDA, CDR2 SQIVND (reference sequence). CDR3 sequence reads: CASSRSGSYEQYF. The DNA of the CDR3 is TGTGCCAGTAGTCGTAGCGGGAGCTACGAGCAGTACTTC.

This chain joins TRBV6-4 and TRBJ2-7; weak D call: TRBD1 (5 bases). Between the trimmed V and J ends, which lost 2 bases and 0 bases, there was a span of 14 bases. The CDR3 is 16 amino acids. In germline, CDR1 is MRHNA, CDR2 SNTAGT. CDR3 coding DNA: TGTGCCAGCAGTGACGAGCCCCCAGGGAACTCCTACGAGCAGTACTTC. Amino acid sequence: CASSDEPPGNSYEQYF.

In its sample, this clonotype was seen many times. The chain has TRBV20-1 and TRBJ2-1; a possible D gene is TRBD2 (5 bases). Trimming stripped 1 base from V and 6 bases from J, with 10 bases between. Germline CDR1 and CDR2: DFQATT and SNEGSKA (reference sequence). This CDR3 has 13 residues. The CDR3 nucleotides read TGCAGTGCTAGAGGGGTCGGGGTCAATGAGCAGTTCTTC. Encoded protein: CSARGVGVNEQFF.

This clonotype was seen many times. The chain has TRBV5-5 and TRBJ2-3; no clear D. The CDR3 is 12 amino acids. Germline CDR1 SGHKS, CDR2 YYEKEE (reference sequence). Deletions cut 7 bases from V and 1 base from J, with 7 bases between. CDR3 sequence: CASGHGTDTQYF. In DNA form, the CDR3 reads TGTGCCAGCGGCCACGGCACAGATACGCAGTATTTT. The whole variable domain, filled in from reference TRBV5-5 and TRBJ2-3, reads DAGVTQSPTHLIKTRGQQVTLRCSPISGHKSVSWYQQVLGQGPQFIFQYYEKEERGRGNFPDRFSARQFPNYSSELNVNALLLGDSALYLCASGHGTDTQYFGPGTRLTVL.

The V gene is TRBV19, the J gene TRBJ1-6; D gene unclear. Trimming took 2 bases from V and 8 from J, leaving 10 bases between them. The CDR3 contains 14 residues. Per the germline V gene, CDR1 is LNHDA and CDR2 is SQIVND (reference sequence). The DNA for the CDR3 is TGTGCCAGTAGTATAACGGGTATAGATTCACCCCTCCACTTT. Residues: CASSITGIDSPLHF. The whole variable domain, remainder taken from reference TRBV19 and TRBJ1-6, is DGGITQSPKYLFRKEGQNVTLSCEQNLNHDAMYWYRQDPGQGLRLIYYSQIVNDFQKGDIAEGYSVSREKKESFPLTVTSAQKNPTAFYLCASSITGIDSPLHFGNGTRLTVT.

In its sample, this clonotype was seen many times. This rearrangement joins TRBV6-1 to TRBJ1-4, with D possibly TRBD1 on 5 matching bases. This CDR3 contains 18 residues. CDR1 is MNHNS, CDR2 SASEGT, per germline. V was trimmed by 6 bases and J by 8 bases, leaving 28 bases between them. Here the CDR3 DNA reads TGTGCCAGCAGCCCCCAACGGGGGGAGACTCGGGGATGGGAAAAACTGTTTTTT. Translation: CASSPQRGETRGWEKLFF.

Concerning this clonotype: This may come from a read error, since a much larger clone is one base off. The rearrangement links TRBV20-1 to TRBJ1-5, with a tentative D call TRBD1 (6 bases). The CDR3 contains 14 residues. CDR1 and CDR2 from the germline V gene are DFQATT and SNEGSKA (reference sequence). V dropped 0 bases and J dropped 9 bases, with 15 bases sitting between them. The DNA for the CDR3 is TGCAGTGCTAGAGATGCAGGGGCCAAGCCGCCCCAGCATTTT. Translating it yields CSARDAGAKPPQHF.

This clonotype appeared many times. One junction end does not reproduce the germline sequence, and a read error may be involved. The chain joins TRBV9 to TRBJ1-2; D unresolved. The V gene's germline CDR1 is SGDLS and CDR2 YYNGEE. The CDR3 spans 15 residues. The CDR3, as DNA: TGTGCCAGCAGCGTAGTGTTAGGAACAGACTATGGCTCCACCTTC. This translates into CASSVVLGTDYGSTF.

This chain joins TRBV20-1 and TRBJ2-7, with D unresolved. Deletions cut 0 bases from V and 1 base from J, with 10 bases between. CDR3 length equals 14 residues. The germline CDR1 and CDR2 sequences are DFQATT and SNEGSKA (reference sequence). The CDR3 loop is CSARDRRASYEQYF. Written as DNA, the CDR3 is TGCAGTGCTAGAGATCGTCGAGCTTCCTACGAGCAGTACTTC.

In its sample, this clonotype was seen many times. The V and J genes are TRBV15 and TRBJ1-1, with a possible D match to TRBD1 (5 bases). The CDR3 spans 14 residues. V lost 5 bases, J lost 6 bases, and 16 bases lay in between. The V gene's germline CDR1 is LNHNV and CDR2 YYDKDF (reference sequence). This chain's CDR3 is CATSRRGFGAEAFF. The CDR3 nucleotides read TGTGCCACCAGCCGAAGGGGATTCGGAGCTGAAGCTTTCTTT.

This clonotype was seen ten or more times. The CDR3 sequence: CSASGSNQPQHF. The CDR3, as DNA: TGCAGTGCTAGCGGGAGCAATCAGCCCCAGCATTTT. The chain combines TRBV20-1 with TRBJ1-5; D is undetermined. Germline loops: CDR1 DFQATT, CDR2 SNEGSKA (reference sequence). Trimming stripped 3 bases from V and 1 base from J, with 4 bases between. The CDR3 sequence is 12 residues long.

With respect to this clonotype: A much larger clonotype is one base distant, so this may be a read error. Without the conserved terminal phenylalanine or tryptophan, this CDR3 likely stems from a read error. J is TRBJ2-6 and V is TRBV6-5, with 9 bases fitting TRBD1. The CDR3 consists of 17 residues. The germline CDR1 and CDR2 sequences are MNHEY and SVGAGI. V trimming: 5 bases; J trimming: 2 bases; junction bases outside the gene matches: 7. The CDR3 is CASSIYRGRTGANVLTY. CDR3 DNA: TGTGCCAGCAGTATCTACAGGGGGCGCACTGGGGCCAACGTCCTGACTTAC.

This clonotype occurred many times. The V call is TRBV6-2 or TRBV6-3, the J call TRBJ2-7; D gene uncertain. This CDR3 contains 14 residues. Looked up from germline, CDR1 is MNHEY and CDR2 is SVGEGT. V lost 7 bases to trimming and J lost 0 bases, with 13 bases between them. CDR3 residues: CASKGTAYSYEQYF. The CDR3 DNA is TGTGCCAGCAAGGGAACGGCCTACTCCTACGAGCAGTACTTC.

This clonotype was observed at least ten times. In DNA form, the CDR3 reads TGTGCCAGCTCACCACCGATGGGCCATGAGCAGTTCTTC. It encodes CASSPPMGHEQFF. The rearrangement uses TRBV18 and TRBJ2-1, with D hard to call. Germline CDR1 reads KGHSH; CDR2 reads LQKENI. This CDR3 contains 13 residues. Trimming removed 0 bases at V and 8 bases at J, with 8 bases between.

This clonotype was recorded many times. V usage is TRBV18 and J usage is TRBJ1-5; 7 bases align to TRBD1. V was pared by 3 bases and J by 6 bases, with 8 bases of the junction left unmatched. The CDR3 is 15 amino acids. Per the germline V gene, CDR1 is KGHSH and CDR2 is LQKENI. The CDR3 is CASSPTGQGGQPQHF. In DNA form, the CDR3 reads TGTGCCAGCTCACCGACAGGGCAGGGCGGTCAGCCCCAGCATTTT.

This clonotype has at least ten counts. Here the CDR3 reads CASSLIRGSRSPLHF. The CDR3 coding sequence is TGTGCCAGCAGCTTAATTCGGGGAAGTCGTTCACCCCTCCACTTT. This rearrangement joins TRBV7-9 to TRBJ1-6; no definite D call. Deletions cut 2 bases from V and 9 bases from J, with 14 bases between. This CDR3 region has 15 residues. Germline values: CDR1 SEHNR, CDR2 FQNEAQ (reference sequence).

This clonotype was recorded at least ten times. The rearrangement joins TRBV27 to TRBJ1-2, with 10 positions matching TRBD1. The CDR3 loop spans 14 amino acids. The V gene end was trimmed by 8 bases and the J gene end by 4 bases; junction bases not matched to a gene: 7. CDR1 MNHEY and CDR2 SMNVEV come from the germline V gene (reference sequence). CDR3 DNA sequence: TGTGCCAGCGGAACCGGGACAGGGGCCTATGGCTACACCTTC. Protein sequence: CASGTGTGAYGYTF.

This clonotype was detected many times. This chain links TRBV25-1 with TRBJ1-3; D not certain. This CDR3 has 15 amino acids. Germline V gives CDR1 MGHDK, CDR2 SYGVNS. Trimming stripped 3 bases from V and 0 bases from J, with 9 bases between. DNA for the CDR3: TGTGCCAGCAGTGACGAGCAGTTCTCTGGAAACACCATATATTTT. The encoded protein is CASSDEQFSGNTIYF.

In regard to this clonotype: The junction and the germline gene differ at one end; a read error may be behind it. This chain links TRBV4-3 with TRBJ1-4; 7 bases agree with TRBD1. The length of the CDR3 is 13 residues. The germline CDR1 and CDR2 sequences are LGHNA and YSLEER. CDR3 protein: CASSQDTGQLSVF. CDR3 sequence (DNA): TGCGCCAGCAGCCAAGATACGGGACAGCTCTCTGTTTTT.